Below, 30 T cell receptor beta chains from the same sample are listed, as sequenced in a study of naive and memory T cell subsets. Study results and limitations: Naive repertoires, especially CD8, held a few larger clonotypes, possibly memory cells re-expressing CD45RA.

For these TCRs, the target antigens are not known. Both TRBC1 and TRBC2 were covered by a beta constant-region primer of two equimolar oligonucleotides. Four rounds of PCR amplified the ligated cDNA using nested alpha and beta constant-region primers plus SP2. From the UMI-ligation and nested PCR reads, TCRdb called clonotypes with MiXCR, one entry per CDR3 protein. The repertoire consists of more than 95,000 distinct CDR3 sequences, with about 14% occurring once and the leading ten covering 2.8%. Sequencing input: naive CD8+ T cells from blood. These receptors all stem from a human donor in good health.

The J gene is TRBJ2-1, the V gene TRBV7-3; D not resolved. The germline gives CDR1 SGHTA, CDR2 FQGTGA. The CDR3 length is 11 residues. V shed 5 bases and J shed 13 bases, with 12 bases lying between them. The CDR3 DNA reads TGTGCCAGCAGCCCCGGTACTGGACAGTTCTTC. Translating it yields CASSPGTGQFF.

The table lists this clonotype with a few counts. This chain's CDR3 is CASSQAGGGGYTF. CDR3 nucleotides: TGTGCCAGCAGCCAAGCGGGGGGCGGCGGCTACACCTTC. The gene calls are TRBV4-2 and TRBJ1-2; D perhaps matches TRBD1 (6 bases). The CDR3 is 13 residues long. Germline V gene sequence: CDR1 LGHNA, CDR2 YNFKEQ. V was trimmed by 1 base and J by 8 bases, leaving 11 bases between them.

This clonotype was observed a handful of times. The chain is built from TRBV7-9 and TRBJ1-5; 7 bases match TRBD1. CDR3 length equals 14 residues. V lost 4 bases and J lost 4; bases outside the gene matches: 4. CDR1 and CDR2 (germline): SEHNR, FQNEAQ (reference sequence). The CDR3 spells CASSSGGTNQPQHF. CDR3 in DNA: TGTGCCAGCAGCTCAGGGGGTACTAATCAGCCCCAGCATTTT.

This clonotype has at least ten counts. V usage is TRBV4-2 and J usage is TRBJ1-1; no reliable D call. The CDR3 runs 19 residues. V was shortened by 0 bases and J by 2 bases, with 22 bases between the two germline ends. The germline CDR1 and CDR2 sequences are LGHNA and YNFKEQ. The CDR3: CASSQDREGWTTVNTEAFF. The DNA of the CDR3 is TGTGCCAGCAGCCAAGATCGGGAGGGATGGACCACAGTTAACACTGAAGCTTTCTTT.

This chain joins TRBV20-1 and TRBJ2-3; maybe TRBD2 (5 bases). The ends were cut back, 1 base at V and 0 bases at J, with 20 bases in the middle. Germline assignment: CDR1 DFQATT and CDR2 SNEGSKA (reference sequence). The CDR3 length is 18 residues. The CDR3 region has the DNA TGCAGTGCTAGAGTTCTAAACAAGATGGGCGGGAGCACAGATACGCAGTATTTT. It encodes CSARVLNKMGGSTDTQYF.

This clonotype came up a few times. The V call is TRBV7-9, the J call TRBJ1-5, with a tentative D call TRBD1 (5 bases). This CDR3 comprises 14 residues. V was pared by 5 bases and J by 7 bases, with 15 bases between. Germline assignment: CDR1 SEHNR and CDR2 FQNEAQ (reference sequence). The CDR3 loop reads CASSHDSSVQPQHF. CDR3 sequence (DNA): TGTGCCAGCAGCCATGACAGCTCCGTACAGCCCCAGCATTTT.

The V gene is TRBV12-3 or TRBV12-4, the J gene TRBJ2-5; the match to TRBD2 covers 13 bases. The CDR3 has 19 amino acids. With V trimmed by 8 bases and J by 0 bases, 15 bases remained unmatched. CDR3 in amino acids: CASGDRGLAGVQYQETQYF. Written as DNA, the CDR3 is TGTGCCAGCGGGGACCGCGGACTAGCGGGGGTGCAGTACCAAGAGACCCAGTACTTC.

The chain is built from TRBV4-3 and TRBJ1-6; D not certain. CDR1 is LGHNA and CDR2 is YSLEER in the germline V gene. Between the trimmed V and J ends, which lost 3 bases and 8 bases, there was a span of 17 bases. CDR3 length: 16 amino acids. This CDR3 reads CASSHLPGSADSPLHF. Here the CDR3 DNA reads TGCGCCAGCAGCCACCTCCCGGGAAGCGCGGATTCACCCCTCCACTTT.

This clonotype was counted at least ten times. The chain is built from TRBV12-3 or TRBV12-4 and TRBJ2-5; D not certain. V lost 3 bases to trimming and J lost 1 base, with 6 bases between them. The CDR3 covers 13 residues. The CDR3 coding sequence is TGTGCCAGCAGTTTTTTTAGCCAAGAGACCCAGTACTTC. Residues: CASSFFSQETQYF.

V usage is TRBV5-1 and J usage is TRBJ1-1; 9 positions agree with TRBD1. The CDR3 contains 16 residues. Germline V gene sequence: CDR1 SGHRS, CDR2 YFSETQ. With V trimmed by 3 bases and J by 6 bases, 12 bases remained unmatched. Written as DNA, the CDR3 is TGCGCCAGCAGCTCCTTTCTCGGACAGGGGCGTTCTGAAGCTTTCTTT. Amino acid sequence: CASSSFLGQGRSEAFF.

Note on this clonotype: It may be a read error: a sequence one base away is much more abundant. Here the CDR3 omits its conserved ending phenylalanine or tryptophan, so a read error is the likely source. J is TRBJ2-7 and V is TRBV4-1; D may be TRBD1 (5 bases). Trimming stripped 4 bases from V and 2 bases from J, with 9 bases between. This CDR3 has 13 residues. Germline assignment: CDR1 MGHRA and CDR2 YSYEKL. The CDR3 DNA reads as TGCGCCAGCAGCCCGGACATGACCTACGAGCAGTACTCC. Residues: CASSPDMTYEQYS.

The chain employs TRBV12-3 or TRBV12-4 and TRBJ2-3; possibly TRBD2 for D (7 bases). CDR3 size: 19 residues. Trimming stripped 8 bases from V and 7 bases from J, with 34 bases between. CDR3 amino acids: CASGQGHFSSGTAVNTQYF. CDR3 nucleotides: TGTGCCAGCGGTCAGGGACACTTTTCAAGCGGGACCGCGGTAAATACGCAGTATTTT.

This clonotype turned up a few times. The chain has TRBV11-2 and TRBJ2-7; possible D gene TRBD2, 6 bases. Germline V gives CDR1 SGHAT, CDR2 FQNNGV. Trimming pared 0 bases from V and 0 bases from J, leaving 15 bases between. CDR3 size: 17 residues. The CDR3 here is CASSLDRIGRASYEQYF. CDR3 sequence (DNA): TGTGCCAGCAGCTTAGATCGGATCGGGAGAGCCTCCTACGAGCAGTACTTC.

This clonotype was observed a handful of times. V gene TRBV10-3 combines with J gene TRBJ2-1; the D is unclear. The V end was cut by 3 bases, the J end by 8 bases, with 11 bases between. The CDR3 length is 13 residues. CDR1 and CDR2 (germline): ENHRY, SYGVKD. CDR3 region: CAISEPGFDEQFF. DNA for the CDR3: TGTGCCATCAGTGAACCGGGTTTCGATGAGCAGTTCTTC.

The sample holds many counts of this clonotype. The V call is TRBV7-9, the J call TRBJ2-3; 11 bases map to TRBD2. The CDR3 covers 16 residues. V dropped 6 bases and J dropped 1; count of bases not matched to a gene: 6. Germline CDR1 SEHNR, CDR2 FQNEAQ (reference sequence). CDR3 residues: CASSPGTSGRTDTQYF. CDR3 sequence (DNA): TGTGCCAGCAGTCCCGGGACTAGCGGCCGCACAGATACGCAGTATTTT. Full variable domain (missing parts from reference TRBV7-9 and TRBJ2-3): DTGVSQNPRHKITKRGQNVTFRCDPISEHNRLYWYRQTLGQGPEFLTYFQNEAQLEKSRLLSDRFSAERPKGSFSTLEIQRTEQGDSAMYLCASSPGTSGRTDTQYFGPGTRLTVL.

This clonotype was seen ten or more times. The chain couples TRBV9 to TRBJ2-3, with D possibly TRBD2 on 6 matching bases. The CDR3 sequence is 14 residues long. Trimming took off 4 bases at V and 6 bases at J, with 15 bases between the two ends. Germline V gene lookup returns CDR1 SGDLS and CDR2 YYNGEE. CDR3 region: CASSLTSKDDTQYF. The DNA of the CDR3 is TGTGCCAGCAGCTTGACTAGTAAAGACGATACGCAGTATTTT. Full variable domain (remainder filled in from reference TRBV9 and TRBJ2-3): DSGVTQTPKHLITATGQRVTLRCSPRSGDLSVYWYQQSLDQGLQFLIQYYNGEERAKGNILERFSAQQFPDLHSELNLSSLELGDSALYFCASSLTSKDDTQYFGPGTRLTVL.

The J gene is TRBJ2-3, the V gene TRBV7-8; TRBD1 matches at 9 bases. The junction had 8 bases not matched to a gene; V was cut back by 5 bases and J by 2 bases. This CDR3 contains 16 residues. Germline assignment: CDR1 SGHVS and CDR2 FQNEAQ. Here the CDR3 reads CASSPYTGGVTDTQYF. The CDR3 nucleotides are TGTGCCAGCAGCCCCTATACAGGGGGCGTCACAGATACGCAGTATTTT.

The table lists this clonotype with a few counts. This chain links TRBV25-1 with TRBJ2-5, with D uncertain. Trimming cost V 8 bases and J 5 bases, with 6 bases left between them. CDR1 is MGHDK and CDR2 is SYGVNS in the germline V gene. This CDR3 is built from 10 residues. CDR3 amino acids: CASARETQYF. The CDR3 region has the DNA TGTGCCAGCGCCAGGGAGACCCAGTACTTC.

As for this clonotype: A read error may explain this, as a much larger clone is one base away. The rearrangement links TRBV7-9 to TRBJ1-1; D is unresolved. The CDR3 covers 15 residues. The V gene lost 7 bases and the J gene lost 1 base, with 16 bases spanning the gap. Germline assignment: CDR1 SEHNR and CDR2 FQNEAQ (reference sequence). The CDR3, as DNA: TGTGCCAGCACCTCCTGGTCAGAGGGGAACACTGAAGCTTTCTTT. Translation gives CASTSWSEGNTEAFF.

This clonotype came up a few times. The V gene is TRBV2, the J gene TRBJ2-3, with a weak D call TRBD2 (6 bases). The CDR3 totals 16 residues. From germline, CDR1 is SNHLY and CDR2 FYNNEI. V lost 7 bases to trimming and J lost 0 bases, with 17 bases between them. The CDR3 coding sequence is TGTGCCAGCACCGAAAGACGGCGGGATAGCACAGATACGCAGTATTTT. It encodes CASTERRRDSTDTQYF.

This clonotype appeared once. V and J are TRBV2 and TRBJ1-4; no firm D call. This CDR3 is 15 amino acids long. Trimming cost V 4 bases and J 7 bases, with 16 bases left between them. The V gene's germline CDR1 is SNHLY and CDR2 FYNNEI. The CDR3, as DNA: TGTGCCAGCAGTGGGGCTAGCCAAAAGGGTGAAAAACTGTTTTTT. Its translation: CASSGASQKGEKLFF. The whole variable domain, remainder taken from reference TRBV2 and TRBJ1-4, is EPEVTQTPSHQVTQMGQEVILRCVPISNHLYFYWYRQILGQKVEFLVSFYNNEISEKSEIFDDQFSVERPDGSNFTLKIRSTKLEDSAMYFCASSGASQKGEKLFFGSGTQLSVL.

This clonotype was recorded a few times. The chain couples TRBV5-4 to TRBJ2-3; D perhaps matches TRBD1 (6 bases). The CDR3 runs to 15 residues. Germline CDR1 is SGHNT and CDR2 is YYREEE (reference sequence). Between the trimmed V and J ends, which lost 10 bases and 1 base, there was a span of 19 bases. The CDR3 spells CAGGEGVSGTDTQYF. CDR3 in DNA: TGTGCCGGGGGCGAGGGGGTGAGTGGCACAGATACGCAGTATTTT. The full variable domain, with the rest looked up from reference TRBV5-4 and TRBJ2-3, is ETGVTQSPTHLIKTRGQQVTLRCSSQSGHNTVSWYQQALGQGPQFIFQYYREEENGRGNFPPRFSGLQFPNYSSELNVNALELDDSALYLCAGGEGVSGTDTQYFGPGTRLTVL.

This CDR3 reads CASSFGATNEKLFF. The DNA for the CDR3 is TGTGCCAGCAGTTTCGGGGCAACTAATGAAAAACTGTTTTTT. The chain joins TRBV27 to TRBJ1-4; no reliable D call. Per germline, CDR1 MNHEY and CDR2 SMNVEV (reference sequence). The CDR3 consists of 14 residues. The V end lost 3 bases, the J end lost 0 bases, and 5 bases lay between the germline ends.

The table lists this clonotype with many counts. The chain joins TRBV7-9 to TRBJ1-1, with 7 bases that match TRBD1. V gave up 5 bases and J gave up 5 bases; unmatched junction bases: 5. Germline CDR1 SEHNR, CDR2 FQNEAQ (reference sequence). This CDR3 is built from 13 residues. This CDR3 is CASSPTGNTEAFF. In DNA form, the CDR3 reads TGTGCCAGCAGCCCGACAGGGAATACTGAAGCTTTCTTT.

This clonotype was observed a handful of times. This chain uses TRBV12-3 or TRBV12-4 with TRBJ2-3; D may match TRBD1 or TRBD2 (5 bases each). Trimming removed 6 bases at V and 12 bases at J, with 13 bases between. The CDR3 runs to 11 residues. The CDR3 spells CASSRRDPQYF. The CDR3 DNA follows: TGTGCCAGCAGCCGCCGGGACCCCCAGTATTTT.

The chain employs TRBV20-1 and TRBJ2-7, with 7 positions matching TRBD2. V dropped 6 bases and J dropped 2; count of bases not matched to a gene: 7. Germline V gives CDR1 DFQATT, CDR2 SNEGSKA (reference sequence). CDR3 length equals 13 residues. This chain's CDR3 is CSAAGDLPYEQYF. Here the CDR3 DNA reads TGCAGTGCCGCGGGGGACCTACCCTACGAGCAGTACTTC.

This clonotype was observed a handful of times. The chain has TRBV13 and TRBJ2-5; 9 bases match TRBD1. The V segment lost 7 bases and the J segment 5 bases; nucleotides outside the gene matches: 11. The CDR3 is made up of 15 amino acids. Germline V lookup: CDR1 PRHDT, CDR2 FYEKMQ (reference sequence). CDR3 sequence reads: CASTTGGQGVETQYF. The CDR3 coding sequence is TGTGCCAGCACCACCGGGGGACAGGGCGTCGAGACCCAGTACTTC.

This clonotype was detected only once. This may be a read error, as it is one base from a much larger clone. This chain links TRBV4-3 with TRBJ2-7, with 7 bases identical to TRBD2. The CDR3 is 16 residues long. Germline V lookup: CDR1 LGHNA, CDR2 YSLEER. CDR3 sequence reads: CAGSQDWPGGSYEQYF. CDR3 coding DNA: TGCGCCGGCAGCCAAGATTGGCCGGGGGGAAGCTACGAGCAGTACTTC.

The chain joins TRBV29-1 to TRBJ2-1, with D hard to call. V dropped 5 bases and J dropped 7 bases, with 15 bases sitting between them. CDR3 size: 13 residues. Germline V gene lookup returns CDR1 SQVTM and CDR2 ANQGSEA. The CDR3 nucleotides are TGCAGCGTTCTGTGGGCGGAAGGGAATGAGCAGTTCTTC. Translation gives CSVLWAEGNEQFF.

This clonotype came up a few times. V and J are TRBV10-1 and TRBJ2-3; D unclear. The CDR3 length is 18 residues. Trimming cost V 7 bases and J 2 bases, with 25 bases left between them. Germline CDR1 and CDR2: WNHNN and SYGVQD (reference sequence). DNA of the CDR3: TGCGCCAGCAACAGTACGGTGGGCGTATTATCTTCCACAGATACGCAGTATTTT. Translation gives CASNSTVGVLSSTDTQYF.